This TCR beta chain was recovered during a study of neurological immune-mediated disorders. The sorted libraries took about a million CD4+ or CD8+ T cells. Study observations and caveats: No CDR3 amino acid sequences recurred among expanded clones across subjects, suggesting private repertoires in all groups.

This clonotype occurred many times. Its antigen is not identified. cDNA was made by 5'RACE with 10-nucleotide random UMIs. From 15-18 subjects, each sequencing run yielded over 170 million TCR-beta sequences. TCRdb re-called the 5' RACE reads with MiXCR, one entry per CDR3 protein. The sample shows around 41,000 distinct CDR3 sequences, roughly 15% of them seen only once. Germline V gives CDR1 DFQATT, CDR2 SNEGSKA (reference sequence). Between the trimmed V and J ends, which lost 3 bases and 0 bases, there was a span of 10 bases. This CDR3 comprises 14 residues. The clonotype comes from a woman between 55 and 75 years old with HTLV-1-associated myelopathy (HAM/TSP). This sequence joins TRBV20-1 and TRBJ2-3; D is unresolved. The sequencing input was CD4+ T cells from blood. CDR3 loop: CSARKVGSTDTQYF. CDR3 coding DNA: TGCAGTGCTAGGAAAGTGGGTAGCACAGATACGCAGTATTTT.